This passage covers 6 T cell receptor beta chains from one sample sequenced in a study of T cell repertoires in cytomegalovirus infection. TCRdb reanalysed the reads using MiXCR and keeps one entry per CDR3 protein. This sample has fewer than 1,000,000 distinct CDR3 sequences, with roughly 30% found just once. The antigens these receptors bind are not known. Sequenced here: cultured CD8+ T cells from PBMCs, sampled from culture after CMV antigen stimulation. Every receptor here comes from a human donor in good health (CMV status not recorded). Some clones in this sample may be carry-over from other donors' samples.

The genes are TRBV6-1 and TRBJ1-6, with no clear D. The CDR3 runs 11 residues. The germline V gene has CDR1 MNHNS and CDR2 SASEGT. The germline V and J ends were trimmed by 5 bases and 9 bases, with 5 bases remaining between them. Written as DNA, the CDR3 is TGTGCCAGCAGTTACCCTTCACCCCTCCACTTT. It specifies CASSYPSPLHF.

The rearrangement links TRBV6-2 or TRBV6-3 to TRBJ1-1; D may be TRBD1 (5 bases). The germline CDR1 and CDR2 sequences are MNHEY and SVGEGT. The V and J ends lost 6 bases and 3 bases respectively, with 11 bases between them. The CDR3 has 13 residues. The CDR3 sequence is CASSYGGYTEAFF. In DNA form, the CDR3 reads TGTGCCAGCAGCTACGGGGGGTACACTGAAGCTTTCTTT.

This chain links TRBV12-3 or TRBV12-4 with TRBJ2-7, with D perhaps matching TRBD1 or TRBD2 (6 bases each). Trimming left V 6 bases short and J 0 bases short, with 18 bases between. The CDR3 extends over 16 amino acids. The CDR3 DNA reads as TGTGCCAGCAGAACTAGTAAAGGGGGGAACTCCTACGAGCAGTACTTC. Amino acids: CASRTSKGGNSYEQYF.

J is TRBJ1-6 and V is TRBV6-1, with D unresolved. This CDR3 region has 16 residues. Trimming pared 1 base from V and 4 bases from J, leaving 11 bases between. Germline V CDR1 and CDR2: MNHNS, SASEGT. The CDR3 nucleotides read TGTGCCAGCAGTGAAGAGACGCTTCGATATAATTCACCCCTCCACTTT. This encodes CASSEETLRYNSPLHF.

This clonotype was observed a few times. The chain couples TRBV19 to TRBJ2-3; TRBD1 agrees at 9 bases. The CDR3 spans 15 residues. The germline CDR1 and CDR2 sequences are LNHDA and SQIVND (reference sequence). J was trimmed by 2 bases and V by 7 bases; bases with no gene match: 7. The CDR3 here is CASNRDRADTDTQYF. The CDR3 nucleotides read TGTGCCAGTAACCGGGACAGGGCAGACACAGATACGCAGTATTTT.

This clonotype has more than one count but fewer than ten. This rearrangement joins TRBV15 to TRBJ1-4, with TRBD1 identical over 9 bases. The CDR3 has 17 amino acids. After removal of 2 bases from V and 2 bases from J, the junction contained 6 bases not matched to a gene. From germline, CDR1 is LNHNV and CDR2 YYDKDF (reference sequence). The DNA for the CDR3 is TGTGCCACCAGCAGATACGGACAGGGGTCGACTAATGAAAAACTGTTTTTT. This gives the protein CATSRYGQGSTNEKLFF.